A selection of T cell receptor beta chains follows, all from one sample in a study of blood T cell repertoires in COVID-19. Sequencing was performed with immunoSEQ multiplex PCR; in TCRdb, only in-frame clones are kept and a portion is missing. The table lists 60,000 or so clones, about 82% of them singletons, with about 16% in the top ten. The source material was peripheral blood. All receptors derive from a human donor in a cohort sampled during active COVID-19. Both conserved end residues are part of each CDR3. The D gene is left open where the match is weak. Expanded clones get a size class; other rows say once, few or many, or leave the size out.

many	TRBV27	-	TRBJ1-2	CASSPRGTVYGYTF	TGTGCCAGCAGTCCCAGGGGTACCGTCTATGGCTACACCTTC
once	TRBV5-6	-	TRBJ1-2	CASSPWRGGNYGYTF	TGTGCCAGCAGCCCCTGGCGGGGCGGGAACTATGGCTACACCTTC
-	TRBV5-4	TRBD2	TRBJ2-5	CASSPTSEATQYF	TGTGCCAGCAGCCCAACTAGCGAGGCGACCCAGTACTTC
-	TRBV9	-	TRBJ1-2	CASSGQRGYTF	TGTGCCAGCAGCGGTCAGCGAGGCTACACCTTC
-	TRBV9	-	TRBJ2-3	CASSVESGTDTQYF	TGTGCCAGCAGCGTAGAAAGCGGCACAGATACGCAGTATTTT
-	TRBV29-1	TRBD1	TRBJ2-7	CSVARDRAYEQYF	TGCAGCGTTGCCCGGGACAGAGCCTACGAGCAGTACTTC
-	TRBV3-1/TRBV3-2	TRBD1	TRBJ1-6	CASSQGGQFSLSPLHF	TGTGCCAGCAGCCAAGGGGGACAGTTTTCTCTTTCACCCCTCCACTTT
-	TRBV6-2/TRBV6-3	TRBD1	TRBJ1-2	CASSQNRGLNYGYTF	TGTGCCAGCAGTCAGAACAGGGGCCTTAACTATGGCTACACCTTC
-	TRBV7-2	-	TRBJ1-2	CASSPGHSDGYTF	TGTGCCAGCAGCCCGGGACACTCGGATGGCTACACCTTC
-	TRBV4-2	-	TRBJ1-4	CASSLRQAQGEKLFF	TGTGCCAGCAGCCTTCGACAGGCCCAAGGTGAAAAACTGTTTTTT
-	TRBV2	-	TRBJ1-5	CASGRGEVQPQHF	TGTGCCAGCGGAAGAGGGGAGGTTCAGCCCCAGCATTTT
-	TRBV10-3	-	TRBJ1-2	CAISEQGHYGYTF	TGTGCCATCAGTGAGCAGGGCCACTATGGCTACACCTTC
few	TRBV18	TRBD2	TRBJ2-1	CASSPGGVAYNEQFF	TGTGCCAGCTCCCCGGGGGGGGTAGCCTACAATGAGCAGTTCTTC
-	TRBV10-1	-	TRBJ2-2	CASSESRGVGELFF	TGCGCCAGCAGTGAGTCGCGGGGCGTCGGGGAGCTGTTTTTT
-	TRBV6-2/TRBV6-3	-	TRBJ2-6	CASSRAAGANVLTF	TGTGCCAGCAGCCGAGCCGCTGGGGCCAACGTCCTGACTTTC
-	TRBV27	TRBD2	TRBJ2-6	CASSFGGDLGANVLTF	TGTGCCAGCAGTTTTGGGGGGGACTTGGGGGCCAACGTCCTGACTTTC
-	TRBV10-3	TRBD1	TRBJ1-4	CAIRGQGGEKLFF	TGTGCCATCAGGGGACAGGGGGGTGAAAAACTGTTTTTT
-	TRBV11-3	TRBD2	TRBJ2-1	CASSSPRGSGDYNEQFF	TGTGCCAGCAGCTCTCCACGGGGTAGCGGGGACTACAATGAGCAGTTCTTC
once	TRBV7-2	-	TRBJ1-1	CASSPQNIEAFF	TGTGCCAGCAGCCCCCAGAATATTGAAGCTTTCTTT
once	TRBV5-8	TRBD2	TRBJ2-4	CASSLGGGRNIQYF	TGTGCCAGCAGCTTAGGCGGGGGGCGGAACATTCAGTACTTC
-	TRBV7-6	-	TRBJ1-1	CASSSTGWVEWDTEAFF	TGTGCCAGCAGCTCCACAGGGTGGGTAGAATGGGACACTGAAGCTTTCTTT
-	TRBV5-1	TRBD1	TRBJ1-1	CASSLATGGALTEAFF	TGCGCCAGCAGCTTGGCGACAGGGGGCGCGTTGACTGAAGCTTTCTTT
-	TRBV27	TRBD1	TRBJ1-2	CASTRTGGSYGYTF	TGTGCCAGCACCAGGACAGGGGGCTCCTATGGCTACACCTTC